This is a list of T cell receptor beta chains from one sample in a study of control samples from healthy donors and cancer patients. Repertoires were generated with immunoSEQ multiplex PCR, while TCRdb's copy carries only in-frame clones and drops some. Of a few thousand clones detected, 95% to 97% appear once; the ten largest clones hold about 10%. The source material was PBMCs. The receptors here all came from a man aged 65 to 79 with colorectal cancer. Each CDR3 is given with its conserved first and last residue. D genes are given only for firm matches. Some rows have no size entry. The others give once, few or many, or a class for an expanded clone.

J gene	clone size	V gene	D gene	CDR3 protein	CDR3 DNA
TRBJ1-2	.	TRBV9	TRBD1	CASSHGTGQADNGYTF	TGTGCCAGCAGTCATGGGACTGGACAGGCTGACAATGGCTACACCTTC
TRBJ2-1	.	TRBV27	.	CASSLLVGRPYNEQFF	TGTGCCAGCAGTTTATTAGTAGGTCGCCCCTACAATGAGCAGTTCTTC
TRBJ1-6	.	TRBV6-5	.	CASSYGGSYNSPLHF	TGTGCCAGCAGTTACGGGGGCTCCTATAATTCACCCCTCCACTTT
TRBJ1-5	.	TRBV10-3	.	CAISPGDQPQHF	TGTGCCATCAGTCCAGGGGATCAGCCCCAGCATTTT
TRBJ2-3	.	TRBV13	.	CASSSRQGRSTDTQYF	TGTGCCAGCAGCTCGCGGCAGGGGAGGTCCACAGATACGCAGTATTTT
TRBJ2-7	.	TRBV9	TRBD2	CASSVGQAGGSEQYF	TGTGCCAGCAGCGTAGGTCAAGCGGGAGGCAGCGAGCAGTACTTC
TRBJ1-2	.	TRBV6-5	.	CASTPRGGYGYTF	TGTGCCAGCACCCCTAGGGGGGGGTATGGCTACACCTTC
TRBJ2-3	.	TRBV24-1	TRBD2	CATSGGTSGRGQADTQYF	TGTGCCACCAGTGGCGGGACTAGCGGGAGAGGTCAGGCAGATACGCAGTATTTT
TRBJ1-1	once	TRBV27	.	CASSLSGGNTEAFF	TGTGCCAGCAGTTTATCGGGCGGAAACACTGAAGCTTTCTTT
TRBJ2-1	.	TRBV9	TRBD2	CASSVGGSAYNEQFF	TGTGCCAGCAGCGTGGGAGGGAGCGCATACAATGAGCAGTTCTTC
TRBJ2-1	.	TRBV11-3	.	CASSLDRRGGEQFF	TGTGCCAGCAGCTTAGATCGCAGGGGCGGTGAGCAGTTCTTC
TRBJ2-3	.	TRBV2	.	CARDPRGADTQYF	TGTGCCAGAGACCCGAGGGGGGCAGATACGCAGTATTTT
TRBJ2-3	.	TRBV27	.	CASSSTLTDTQYF	TGTGCCAGCAGTTCCACCCTAACAGATACGCAGTATTTT
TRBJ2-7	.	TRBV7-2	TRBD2	CASSLTAGAYEQYF	TGTGCCAGCAGCTTAACTGCGGGAGCCTACGAGCAGTACTTC
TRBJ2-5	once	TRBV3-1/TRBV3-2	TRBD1	CASSQPTGPAPNQETQYF	TGTGCCAGCAGCCAACCGACAGGGCCCGCTCCTAACCAAGAGACCCAGTACTTC
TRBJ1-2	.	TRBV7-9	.	CASSTENYGYTF	TGTGCCAGCAGCACTGAGAACTATGGCTACACCTTC
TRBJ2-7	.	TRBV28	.	CASSLWHSGGASEQYF	TGTGCCAGCAGTTTATGGCATAGTGGAGGAGCTAGTGAGCAGTACTTC
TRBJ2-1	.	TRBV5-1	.	CASSPPSVGNEQFF	TGCGCCAGCAGCCCCCCTTCGGTTGGGAATGAGCAGTTCTTC
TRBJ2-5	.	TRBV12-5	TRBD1	CASGLVQGGLETQYF	TGTGCTAGTGGTTTGGTACAGGGGGGCTTGGAGACCCAGTACTTC
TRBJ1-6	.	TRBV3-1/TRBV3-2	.	CASSRTDNSPLHF	TGTGCCAGCAGCCGGACAGATAATTCACCCCTCCACTTT
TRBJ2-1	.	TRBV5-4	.	CASSLGGIYNEQFF	TGTGCCAGCAGCTTGGGGGGGATCTACAATGAGCAGTTCTTC